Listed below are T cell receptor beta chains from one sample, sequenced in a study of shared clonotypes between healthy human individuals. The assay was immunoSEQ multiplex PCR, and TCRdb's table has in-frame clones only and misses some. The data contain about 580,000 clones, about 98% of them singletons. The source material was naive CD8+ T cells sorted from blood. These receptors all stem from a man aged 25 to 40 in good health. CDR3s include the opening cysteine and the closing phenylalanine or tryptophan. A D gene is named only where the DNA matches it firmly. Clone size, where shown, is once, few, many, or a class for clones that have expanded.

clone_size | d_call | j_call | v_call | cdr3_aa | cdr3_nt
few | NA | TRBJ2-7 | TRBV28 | CASSRIYEQYF | TGTGCCAGCAGTAGGATTTACGAGCAGTACTTC
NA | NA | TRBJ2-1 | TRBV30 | CAWSPTSFGNEQFF | TGTGCCTGGAGTCCCACGTCCTTCGGCAATGAGCAGTTCTTC
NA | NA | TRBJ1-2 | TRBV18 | CASSPPEANYGYTF | TGTGCCAGCTCACCCCCGGAAGCTAACTATGGCTACACCTTC
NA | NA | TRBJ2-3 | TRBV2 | CASRAGSDTQYF | TGTGCCAGCAGGGCCGGTTCAGATACGCAGTATTTT
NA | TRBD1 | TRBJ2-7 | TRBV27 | CASRPGTGFFSYEQYF | TGTGCCAGCAGACCCGGGACAGGGTTTTTTTCCTACGAGCAGTACTTC
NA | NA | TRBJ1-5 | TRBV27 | CASSANSNQPQHF | TGTGCCAGCAGTGCGAATAGCAATCAGCCCCAGCATTTT
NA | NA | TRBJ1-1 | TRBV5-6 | CASSLADPSDTEAFF | TGTGCCAGCAGCTTGGCCGATCCTTCGGACACTGAAGCTTTCTTT
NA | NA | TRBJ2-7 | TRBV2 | CASRGYEQYF | TGTGCCAGCAGAGGATACGAGCAGTACTTC
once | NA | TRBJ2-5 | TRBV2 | CASVSETQYF | TGTGCCAGCGTTAGTGAGACCCAGTACTTC
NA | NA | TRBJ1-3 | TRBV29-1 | CSVNIGSGNTIYF | TGCAGCGTTAATATCGGATCTGGAAACACCATATATTTT
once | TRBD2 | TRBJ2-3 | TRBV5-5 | CASSLSVVLAGTDTQYF | TGTGCCAGCAGCTTGTCCGTGGTGCTAGCGGGCACAGATACGCAGTATTTT
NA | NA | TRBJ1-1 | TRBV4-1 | CASSRITGNTEAFF | TGCGCCAGCAGCCGAATTACAGGGAACACTGAAGCTTTCTTT
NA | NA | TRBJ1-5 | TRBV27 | CAGMSGINQPQHF | TGTGCCGGCATGTCGGGGATTAATCAGCCCCAGCATTTT
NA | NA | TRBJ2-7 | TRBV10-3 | CAIRGQGAGAYEQYF | TGTGCCATCAGAGGACAGGGAGCGGGGGCCTACGAGCAGTACTTC
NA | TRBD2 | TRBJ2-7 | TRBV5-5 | CASSLTSGRTEQYF | TGTGCCAGCAGCTTAACTAGCGGGAGGACCGAGCAGTACTTC
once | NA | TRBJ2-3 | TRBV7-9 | CASSLAVTGEWSTDTQYF | TGTGCCAGCAGCTTAGCGGTAACAGGAGAATGGAGCACAGATACGCAGTATTTT
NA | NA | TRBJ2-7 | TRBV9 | CASSVGGPNYEQYF | TGTGCCAGCAGCGTTGGGGGGCCGAACTACGAGCAGTACTTC
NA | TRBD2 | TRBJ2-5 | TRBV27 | CASLRTSGIQETQYF | TGTGCCAGCCTCCGGACTAGCGGGATCCAAGAGACCCAGTACTTC
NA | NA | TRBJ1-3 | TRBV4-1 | CASSGANSGNTIYF | TGCGCCAGCAGCGGGGCTAACTCTGGAAACACCATATATTTT
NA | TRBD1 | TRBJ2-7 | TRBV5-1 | CASSLGQGASYEQYF | TGCGCCAGCAGCTTGGGACAGGGGGCTTCCTACGAGCAGTACTTC
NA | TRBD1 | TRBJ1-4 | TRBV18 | CASSPSTGGGEKLFF | TGTGCCAGCTCGCCTTCGACAGGGGGAGGCGAAAAACTGTTTTTT
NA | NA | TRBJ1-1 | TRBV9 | CASSVGSGSEAFF | TGTGCCAGCAGCGTAGGCTCAGGGTCTGAAGCTTTCTTT
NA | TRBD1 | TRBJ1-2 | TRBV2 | CASSGRDSGYTF | TGTGCCAGCAGTGGCCGGGACAGCGGCTACACCTTC
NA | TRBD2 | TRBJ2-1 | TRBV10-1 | CASSDGLAGNYNEQFF | TGCGCCAGCAGTGATGGACTAGCGGGTAATTACAATGAGCAGTTCTTC
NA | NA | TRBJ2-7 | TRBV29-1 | CSVEGRGYEQYF | TGCAGCGTTGAAGGCAGGGGCTACGAGCAGTACTTC
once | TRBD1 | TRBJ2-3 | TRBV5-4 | CASSLDRGTTDTQYF | TGTGCCAGCAGCTTGGACAGGGGGACCACAGATACGCAGTATTTT
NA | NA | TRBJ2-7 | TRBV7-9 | CASSIPGPYEQYF | TGTGCCAGCAGCATACCGGGGCCCTACGAGCAGTACTTC
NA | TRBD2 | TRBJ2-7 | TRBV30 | CAWCGSSRKQYF | TGTGCCTGGTGCGGGAGCTCCCGCAAGCAGTACTTC
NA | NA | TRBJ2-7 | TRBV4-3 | CASSSLTGVLYEQYF | TGCGCCAGCAGCTCCCTGACTGGCGTACTATACGAGCAGTACTTC
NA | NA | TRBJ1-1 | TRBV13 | CASSLYPGYGTEAFF | TGTGCCAGCAGCTTATATCCAGGGTACGGCACTGAAGCTTTCTTT
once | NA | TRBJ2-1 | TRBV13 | CASLRVAGGDYNEQFF | TGTGCCAGCTTGAGGGTCGCGGGCGGGGATTACAATGAGCAGTTCTTC
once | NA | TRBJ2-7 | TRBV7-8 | CASSLYTNRGEQYF | TGTGCCAGCAGCTTATACACCAACCGCGGCGAGCAGTACTTC
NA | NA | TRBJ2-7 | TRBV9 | CASSLGTSLSYEQYF | TGTGCCAGCAGCCTCGGGACATCGCTCTCCTACGAGCAGTACTTC
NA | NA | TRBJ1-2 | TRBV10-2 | CASSESGVFWDGYTF | TGCGCCAGCAGTGAGTCGGGGGTATTTTGGGATGGCTACACCTTC
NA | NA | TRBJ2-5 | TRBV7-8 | CASSRRRGETQYF | TGTGCCAGCAGCCGCCGGAGGGGAGAGACCCAGTACTTC
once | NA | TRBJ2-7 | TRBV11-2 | CASSPETGSYEQYF | TGTGCCAGCAGCCCCGAAACAGGTTCCTACGAGCAGTACTTC
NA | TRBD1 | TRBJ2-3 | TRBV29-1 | CSGTGFISTDTQYF | TGCAGCGGGACAGGCTTTATTAGCACAGATACGCAGTATTTT
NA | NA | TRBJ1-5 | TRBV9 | CASSRQAHQPQHF | TGTGCCAGCAGCCGACAGGCTCATCAGCCCCAGCATTTT
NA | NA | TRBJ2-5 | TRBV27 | CASSLIDQETQYF | TGTGCCAGCAGTTTAATCGACCAGGAGACCCAGTACTTC
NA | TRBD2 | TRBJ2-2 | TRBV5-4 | CASSLRELAGSGELFF | TGTGCCAGCAGCTTAAGAGAACTAGCGGGGTCCGGGGAGCTGTTTTTT
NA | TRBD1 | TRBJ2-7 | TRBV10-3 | CAIRGSGTGNYEQYF | TGTGCCATCAGAGGAAGCGGGACAGGGAATTACGAGCAGTACTTC
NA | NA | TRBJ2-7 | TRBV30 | CAWTYGGEQYF | TGTGCCTGGACATACGGAGGCGAGCAGTACTTC
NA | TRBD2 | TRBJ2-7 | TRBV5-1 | CASSSGRVWEQYF | TGCGCCAGCAGTAGCGGGAGAGTATGGGAGCAGTACTTC
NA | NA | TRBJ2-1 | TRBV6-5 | CASSYADEQFF | TGTGCCAGCAGTTACGCAGATGAGCAGTTCTTC
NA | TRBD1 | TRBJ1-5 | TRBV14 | CASSQGDPGGGQPQHF | TGTGCCAGCAGCCAAGGAGATCCAGGGGGCGGTCAGCCCCAGCATTTT
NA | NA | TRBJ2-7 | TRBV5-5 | CASTSTSYEQYF | TGTGCCAGCACCTCAACCTCCTACGAGCAGTACTTC
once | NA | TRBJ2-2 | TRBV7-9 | CASSLIGTGELFF | TGTGCCAGCAGCTTAATCGGCACCGGGGAGCTGTTTTTT
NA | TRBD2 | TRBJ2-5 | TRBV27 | CASSQTSGNYQETQYF | TGTGCCAGCAGTCAAACTAGCGGAAACTACCAAGAGACCCAGTACTTC
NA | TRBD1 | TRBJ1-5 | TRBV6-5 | CASRRTGFSNQPQHF | TGTGCCAGCAGGAGGACAGGGTTTAGCAATCAGCCCCAGCATTTT